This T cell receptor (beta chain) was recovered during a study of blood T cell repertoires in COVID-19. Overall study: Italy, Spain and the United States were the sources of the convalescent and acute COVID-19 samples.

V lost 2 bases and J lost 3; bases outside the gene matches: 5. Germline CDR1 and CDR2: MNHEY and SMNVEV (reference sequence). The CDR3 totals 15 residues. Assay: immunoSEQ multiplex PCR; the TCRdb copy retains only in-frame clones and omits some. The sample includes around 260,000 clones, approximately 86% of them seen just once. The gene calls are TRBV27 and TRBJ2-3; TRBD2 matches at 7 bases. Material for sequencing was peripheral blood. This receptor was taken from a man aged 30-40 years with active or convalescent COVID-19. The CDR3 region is CASSLMRGGTDTQYF. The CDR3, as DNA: TGTGCCAGCAGTTTAATGCGGGGAGGGACAGATACGCAGTATTTT.